This is a list of T cell receptor beta chains from one sample in a study of blood T cell repertoires in COVID-19. Data came from immunoSEQ multiplex PCR; TCRdb stores just in-frame clones and leaves some out. The profile covers about 68,000 clones, with approximately 81% appearing a single time and 8.5% to 10% taken by the ten largest. Sequencing was done on a sample of peripheral blood. The source is a man aged 45-60 years with active COVID-19. Each CDR3 is given with its conserved first and last residue. Each record gives: J gene, V gene, D gene, clone size, CDR3 protein, CDR3 DNA. The D gene is left open where the match is weak. Expanded clones are given a class, and other clones once, few, many or no size at all.

J: TRBJ1-5
V: TRBV5-6
D: -
size: -
CDR3: CASSLERQGPQHF
DNA: TGTGCCAGCAGCTTGGAGAGGCAGGGGCCCCAGCATTTT

J: TRBJ1-5
V: TRBV6-6
D: -
size: -
CDR3: CASSYTAQGQPQHF
DNA: TGTGCCAGCAGTTACACTGCCCAGGGTCAGCCCCAGCATTTT

J: TRBJ2-1
V: TRBV7-9
D: TRBD2
size: -
CDR3: CASSSLAGGDSNEQFF
DNA: TGTGCCAGCAGCTCCCTCGCGGGGGGAGACTCCAATGAGCAGTTCTTC

J: TRBJ2-1
V: TRBV19
D: TRBD1
size: -
CDR3: CASSPRQGFGTNEQFF
DNA: TGTGCCAGTAGCCCGCGACAGGGATTTGGGACAAATGAGCAGTTCTTC

J: TRBJ2-2
V: TRBV6-5
D: TRBD2
size: -
CDR3: CASSLRLAGGTGELFF
DNA: TGTGCCAGCAGTTTAAGACTAGCGGGGGGAACCGGGGAGCTGTTTTTT

J: TRBJ1-2
V: TRBV5-1
D: -
size: -
CDR3: CASSPRPDRPVNYGYTF
DNA: TGCGCCAGCAGCCCGAGACCTGACAGGCCAGTTAACTATGGCTACACCTTC

J: TRBJ2-4
V: TRBV5-6
D: TRBD1
size: -
CDR3: CASSSATGTGDIQYF
DNA: TGTGCCAGCAGCTCAGCGACCGGGACAGGGGACATTCAGTACTTC

J: TRBJ1-1
V: TRBV5-1
D: -
size: once
CDR3: CASRQDPDTEAFF
DNA: TGCGCCAGCAGGCAGGATCCGGACACTGAAGCTTTCTTT

J: TRBJ2-1
V: TRBV6-5
D: TRBD2
size: -
CDR3: CASRRLAGYNEQFF
DNA: TGTGCCAGCAGGAGACTAGCGGGGTACAATGAGCAGTTCTTC

J: TRBJ2-7
V: TRBV11-2
D: -
size: -
CDR3: CASSPLGLEQYF
DNA: TGTGCCAGCAGCCCATTGGGACTCGAGCAGTACTTC

J: TRBJ2-1
V: TRBV11-2
D: TRBD2
size: -
CDR3: CASSRQGLDHEQFF
DNA: TGTGCCAGCAGCCGACAAGGACTAGACCATGAGCAGTTCTTC

J: TRBJ2-7
V: TRBV19
D: TRBD2
size: -
CDR3: CASSMSLAGEPPLYEQYF
DNA: TGTGCCAGTAGTATGTCCCTAGCGGGAGAGCCCCCCCTCTACGAGCAGTACTTC

J: TRBJ2-2
V: TRBV18
D: TRBD1
size: -
CDR3: CASSQEGGASGELFF
DNA: TGTGCCAGCTCACAAGAAGGGGGCGCGAGCGGGGAGCTGTTTTTT

J: TRBJ2-2
V: TRBV9
D: TRBD1
size: medium-sized
CDR3: CASSVGIKQGTGELFF
DNA: TGTGCCAGCAGCGTAGGGATCAAACAGGGGACCGGGGAGCTGTTTTTT

J: TRBJ2-2
V: TRBV7-6
D: TRBD1
size: -
CDR3: CASSFGQAGAGELFF
DNA: TGTGCCAGCAGCTTCGGACAGGCCGGAGCCGGGGAGCTGTTTTTT

J: TRBJ2-3
V: TRBV6-2/TRBV6-3
D: -
size: -
CDR3: CASSYSRGTDTQYF
DNA: TGTGCCAGCAGTTACTCACGGGGCACAGATACGCAGTATTTT

J: TRBJ2-7
V: TRBV3-1/TRBV3-2
D: -
size: few
CDR3: CASRSAGSYEQYF
DNA: TGTGCCAGCAGGAGTGCGGGCTCCTACGAGCAGTACTTC

J: TRBJ2-7
V: TRBV12-3/TRBV12-4
D: -
size: -
CDR3: CASREGLEQYF
DNA: TGTGCCAGCAGGGAGGGGCTCGAGCAGTACTTC

J: TRBJ2-2
V: TRBV4-1
D: TRBD1
size: once
CDR3: CASSPRDSRSPTGELFF
DNA: TGCGCCAGCAGCCCGAGGGACAGCCGATCCCCCACCGGGGAGCTGTTTTTT

J: TRBJ1-2
V: TRBV4-3
D: -
size: -
CDR3: CASSQAGTTSYGYTF
DNA: TGCGCCAGCAGCCAGGCCGGGACAACCTCCTATGGCTACACCTTC

J: TRBJ2-3
V: TRBV10-3
D: -
size: -
CDR3: CAINPSRDTDTQYF
DNA: TGTGCCATCAACCCTAGCCGGGACACAGATACGCAGTATTTT

J: TRBJ2-5
V: TRBV7-8
D: -
size: -
CDR3: CASSTEDLGTQYF
DNA: TGTGCCAGCAGCACCGAGGATTTGGGGACCCAGTACTTC